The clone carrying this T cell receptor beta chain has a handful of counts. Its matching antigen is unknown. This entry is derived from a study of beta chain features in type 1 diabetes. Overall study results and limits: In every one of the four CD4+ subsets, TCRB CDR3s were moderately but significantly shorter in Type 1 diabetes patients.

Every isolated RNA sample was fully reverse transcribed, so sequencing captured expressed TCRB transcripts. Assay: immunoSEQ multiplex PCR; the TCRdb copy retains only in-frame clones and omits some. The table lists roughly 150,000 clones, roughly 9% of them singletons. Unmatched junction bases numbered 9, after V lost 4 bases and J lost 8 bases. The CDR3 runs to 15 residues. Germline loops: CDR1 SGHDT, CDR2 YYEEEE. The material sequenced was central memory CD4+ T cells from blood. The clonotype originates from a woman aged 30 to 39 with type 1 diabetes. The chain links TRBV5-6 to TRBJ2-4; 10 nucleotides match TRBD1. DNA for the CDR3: TGTGCCAGCAGCGCGGACAGGGGGTGGTTCGACATTCAGTACTTC. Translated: CASSADRGWFDIQYF.